These 19 T cell receptor beta chains were all obtained from the same sample, sequenced in a study of blood T cell repertoires in COVID-19. Profiling relied on immunoSEQ multiplex PCR, and the TCRdb table lists in-frame clones only, not all of them. The sample holds 230,000 or so clones, about four fifths seen once. Sequencing was done on a sample of peripheral blood. The receptor set was obtained from a woman older than 75 with COVID-19, enrolled during active disease.

The chain has TRBV7-9 and TRBJ1-2; D unresolved. Germline V gene sequence: CDR1 SEHNR, CDR2 FQNEAQ (reference sequence). This CDR3 region has 14 residues. Trimming pared 5 bases from V and 8 bases from J, leaving 18 bases between. The CDR3 loop reads CASSPAHPGGGYTF. CDR3 bases: TGTGCCAGCAGCCCGGCACACCCTGGCGGGGGCTACACCTTC.

The V call is TRBV6-5, the J call TRBJ1-5; the D gene is possibly TRBD1 (5 bases). The CDR3 runs to 15 residues. Trimming took 8 bases from V and 6 from J, leaving 20 bases between them. Germline CDR1 and CDR2: MNHEY and SVGAGI. CDR3 in amino acids: CASAAGFSSGQPQHF. In nucleotides, the CDR3 is TGTGCCAGCGCAGCAGGGTTCTCATCGGGTCAGCCCCAGCATTTT.

The chain employs TRBV19 and TRBJ1-5; 7 bases are a match to TRBD1. Germline V lookup: CDR1 LNHDA, CDR2 SQIVND (reference sequence). V dropped 6 bases and J dropped 0; count of bases not matched to a gene: 8. The CDR3 spans 16 residues. In DNA form, the CDR3 reads TGTGCCAGTAGAGCAGGGGGAACTTATAGCAATCAGCCCCAGCATTTT. It is translated as CASRAGGTYSNQPQHF.

The rearrangement links TRBV15 to TRBJ1-4; 10 nucleotides agree with TRBD1. V dropped 3 bases and J dropped 7; count of bases not matched to a gene: 8. This CDR3 has 16 residues. In germline, CDR1 is LNHNV, CDR2 YYDKDF (reference sequence). The CDR3 nucleotides are TGTGCCACCAGCAGGGACACCGGGACAGGGGCTGAAAAACTGTTTTTT. It translates to CATSRDTGTGAEKLFF.

The gene calls are TRBV15 and TRBJ2-5; TRBD2 matches at 9 bases. Germline-derived CDR1 and CDR2 are LNHNV and YYDKDF (reference sequence). The trim removed 2 bases at V and 5 bases at J, leaving 6 bases unmatched. The length of the CDR3 is 15 residues. The CDR3 DNA reads TGTGCCACCAGCAGATCCCTCCTAGCGGGGGAGACCCAGTACTTC. This translates into CATSRSLLAGETQYF.

Worth noting for this clone: The same CDR3 also results from other DNA sequences found in this sample. The CDR3 is CAISESGGNQPQHF. As DNA, the CDR3 is TGTGCCATCAGTGAGTCAGGGGGAAATCAGCCCCAGCATTTT. The chain recombines TRBV10-3 with TRBJ1-5; D is possibly TRBD1 (6 bases). Germline V gene data show CDR1 as ENHRY and CDR2 as SYGVKD. V was shortened by 0 bases and J by 4 bases, with 7 bases between the two germline ends. The CDR3 covers 14 residues.

The rearrangement joins TRBV6-1 to TRBJ1-2; perhaps TRBD1 as D (6 bases). Germline CDR1 is MNHNS and CDR2 is SASEGT. Trimming took off 2 bases at V and 4 bases at J, with 11 bases between the two ends. This CDR3 spans 14 amino acids. This chain's CDR3 is CASSEIRGGYGYTF. CDR3 DNA: TGTGCCAGCAGTGAAATCAGGGGTGGCTATGGCTACACCTTC.

The V call is TRBV6-4, the J call TRBJ1-4; 7 positions match TRBD1. Germline V lookup: CDR1 MRHNA, CDR2 SNTAGT. The CDR3 runs 15 residues. Germline trimming cut 6 bases from V and 8 bases from J; bases unmatched to any gene: 12. The CDR3 DNA reads as TGTGCCAGCAGCAGGCTGACAGGGAATCACGAAAAACTGTTTTTT. Amino acid sequence: CASSRLTGNHEKLFF.

The chain carries TRBV5-1 and TRBJ1-2; 9 bases are a match to TRBD1. Per germline, CDR1 SGHRS and CDR2 YFSETQ. J gave up 8 bases and V 3 bases, and 2 bases lay outside the gene matches. This CDR3 is 12 amino acids long. The CDR3 DNA follows: TGCGCCAGCAGCTGGGACAGGGTGGGCTACACCTTC. It encodes CASSWDRVGYTF.

The chain has TRBV9 and TRBJ1-3, with 8 bases matching TRBD1. The CDR3 length is 16 residues. Per the germline V gene, CDR1 is SGDLS and CDR2 is YYNGEE. Trimming cost V 3 bases and J 0 bases; bases outside gene matches: 5. The CDR3 is CASSGRDRSSGNTIYF. CDR3 DNA sequence: TGTGCCAGCAGCGGCCGGGACAGGAGCTCTGGAAACACCATATATTTT.

The chain employs TRBV27 and TRBJ1-5, with D unresolved. Trimming removed 1 base at V and 10 bases at J, with 14 bases between. There are 14 residues in the CDR3. CDR1 is MNHEY, CDR2 SMNVEV, per germline (reference sequence). CDR3 sequence reads: CASSLFSGRAPQHF. As DNA, the CDR3 is TGTGCCAGCAGTTTATTTTCGGGGAGAGCACCCCAGCATTTT.

The chain couples TRBV11-2 to TRBJ2-3, with 7 bases aligning to TRBD2. Germline assignment: CDR1 SGHAT and CDR2 FQNNGV. J was trimmed by 0 bases and V by 3 bases; bases with no gene match: 6. This CDR3 comprises 16 residues. The CDR3 here is CASSFLGRPSTDTQYF. CDR3 bases: TGTGCCAGCAGCTTCCTCGGGAGGCCAAGCACAGATACGCAGTATTTT. Variable domain in full (rest from reference TRBV11-2 and TRBJ2-3): EAGVAQSPRYKIIEKRQSVAFWCNPISGHATLYWYQQILGQGPKLLIQFQNNGVVDDSQLPKDRFSAERLKGVDSTLKIQPAKLEDSAVYLCASSFLGRPSTDTQYFGPGTRLTVL.

V is TRBV19 and J is TRBJ2-7; TRBD1 might be the D (6 bases). The CDR3 runs to 13 residues. V was trimmed by 0 bases and J by 6 bases, leaving 9 bases between them. Germline V gives CDR1 LNHDA, CDR2 SQIVND (reference sequence). CDR3 region: CASSIDRGGEQYF. The CDR3, as DNA: TGTGCCAGTAGTATAGACAGGGGTGGCGAGCAGTACTTC.

The genes are TRBV7-9 and TRBJ1-1, with TRBD1 identical over 8 bases. The junction had 9 bases not matched to a gene; V was cut back by 5 bases and J by 4 bases. In germline, CDR1 is SEHNR, CDR2 FQNEAQ (reference sequence). The CDR3 has 15 residues. The CDR3 loop is CASSLGQGGGTEAFF. The CDR3 DNA reads as TGTGCCAGCAGCCTCGGACAGGGAGGCGGCACTGAAGCTTTCTTT. Complete variable domain (other parts from reference TRBV7-9 and TRBJ1-1): DTGVSQNPRHKITKRGQNVTFRCDPISEHNRLYWYRQTLGQGPEFLTYFQNEAQLEKSRLLSDRFSAERPKGSFSTLEIQRTEQGDSAMYLCASSLGQGGGTEAFFGQGTRLTVV.

The chain employs TRBV19 and TRBJ2-1; the D is unclear. V lost 8 bases and J 3 bases, leaving 8 bases between the germline ends. CDR1 and CDR2 from the germline V gene are LNHDA and SQIVND (reference sequence). The CDR3 covers 12 residues. The CDR3 nucleotides are TGTGCCAGTCGAGGATTCTACAATGAGCAGTTCTTC. Its translation is CASRGFYNEQFF.

This clone was seen once. The rearrangement uses TRBV18 and TRBJ1-5, with TRBD1 matching over 7 bases. V trimming: 5 bases; J trimming: 7 bases; junction bases outside the gene matches: 11. This CDR3 spans 15 amino acids. CDR1 and CDR2 (germline): KGHSH, LQKENI. This CDR3 reads CASSSGQAGEQPQHF. As DNA, the CDR3 is TGTGCCAGCTCATCCGGACAGGCCGGGGAGCAGCCCCAGCATTTT.

This clone showed up just a few times. V usage is TRBV7-8 and J usage is TRBJ2-5; possibly TRBD1 for D (5 bases). The V end lost 3 bases, the J end lost 1 base, and 9 bases lay between the germline ends. Germline V gene data show CDR1 as SGHVS and CDR2 as FQNEAQ. The CDR3 consists of 14 residues. This CDR3 is CASSFGQFQETQYF. CDR3 bases: TGTGCCAGCAGCTTCGGACAATTCCAAGAGACCCAGTACTTC.

There are a few counts of this clone. V is TRBV5-6 and J is TRBJ1-2; 9 nucleotides agree with TRBD1. V shed 6 bases and J 8 bases; nucleotides not matched to a gene: 8. CDR3 length: 13 amino acids. Per germline, CDR1 SGHDT and CDR2 YYEEEE. CDR3 protein: CASNKGQGRGYTF. CDR3 DNA sequence: TGTGCCAGCAACAAGGGACAGGGTAGAGGCTACACCTTC.

The genes are TRBV28 and TRBJ2-4; D possibly corresponds to TRBD1 (5 bases). CDR3 length: 15 amino acids. V was clipped by 3 bases and J by 0 bases, with 9 bases between them. Germline-derived CDR1 and CDR2 are MDHEN and SYDVKM. This CDR3 is CASSFTGVAKNIQYF. DNA for the CDR3: TGTGCCAGCAGTTTCACAGGTGTAGCCAAAAACATTCAGTACTTC. The whole variable domain, filled in from reference TRBV28 and TRBJ2-4, reads DVKVTQSSRYLVKRTGEKVFLECVQDMDHENMFWYRQDPGLGLRLIYFSYDVKMKEKGDIPEGYSVSREKKERFSLILESASTNQTSMYLCASSFTGVAKNIQYFGAGTRLSVL.